The sequence of this TCR beta chain was determined in a study of blood T cell repertoires in COVID-19. The wider study: Collection of acute and convalescent COVID-19 samples took place in the United States, Italy and Spain. PBMCs, B-cell-depleted T cells, or T cells were the source of the cDNA or gDNA that made up the material.

This clone occurred a few times. Original data processing: Nucleated cell counts were estimated from reference gene primer amplification. The data were produced by immunoSEQ multiplex PCR, yet TCRdb's version contains in-frame clones alone and is incomplete. That table furnishes V, J and clone size, whereas the DNA furnished D and trimming. The sample lists about 89,000 clones, approximately 84% occurring once. Trimming removed 5 bases at V and 1 base at J, with 14 bases between. Germline V lookup: CDR1 LNHDA, CDR2 SQIVND (reference sequence). This CDR3 is built from 15 residues. The J gene is TRBJ2-5, the V gene TRBV19, with D perhaps TRBD2 (6 bases). The source of this sequence is a woman older than 75 with acute or convalescent COVID-19. The sequenced sample consisted of peripheral blood. DNA for the CDR3: TGTGCCAGTAGTCCATGGAACGGGGGCCAAGAGACCCAGTACTTC. This encodes CASSPWNGGQETQYF.